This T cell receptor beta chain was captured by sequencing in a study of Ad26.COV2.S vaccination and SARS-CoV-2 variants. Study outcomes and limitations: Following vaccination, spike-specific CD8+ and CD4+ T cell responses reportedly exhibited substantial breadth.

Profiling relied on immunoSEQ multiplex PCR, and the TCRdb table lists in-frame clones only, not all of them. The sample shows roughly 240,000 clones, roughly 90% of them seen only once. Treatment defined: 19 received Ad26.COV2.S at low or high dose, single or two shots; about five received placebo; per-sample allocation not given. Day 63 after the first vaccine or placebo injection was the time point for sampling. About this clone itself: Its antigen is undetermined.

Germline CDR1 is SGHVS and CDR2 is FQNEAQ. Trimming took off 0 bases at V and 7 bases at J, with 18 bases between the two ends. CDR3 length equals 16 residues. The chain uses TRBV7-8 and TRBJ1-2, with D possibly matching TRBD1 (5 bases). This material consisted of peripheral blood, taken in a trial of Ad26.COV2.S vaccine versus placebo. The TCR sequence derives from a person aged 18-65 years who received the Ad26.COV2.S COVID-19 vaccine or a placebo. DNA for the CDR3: TGTGCCAGCAGCTTAGCCAGGGTTACAGTCCGGGGTGGCTACACCTTC. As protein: CASSLARVTVRGGYTF.